This T cell receptor (beta chain) derives from a study of shared clonotypes between healthy human individuals. As for the study in general: The donors, two women and a few men, were aged 18 to 49. General observations from the study: A handful of donors showed sharing of approximately 5% of naive CD4 clonotypes. Sampling covered blood only; tissue repertoires likely differ.

TCRdb keeps only in-frame clones here, not all; method: immunoSEQ multiplex PCR. The data hold about 2.4 million clones, with approximately 94% observed a single time. Comment on this clone: Its antigen is still unknown.

Trimming took 6 bases from V and 2 from J; bases not matched to a gene: 15. Per the germline V gene, CDR1 is MNHEY and CDR2 is SMNVEV (reference sequence). This CDR3 comprises 17 residues. The sample was naive CD4+ T cells from PBMCs. Subset: CD45RA+ positively selected. The gene calls are TRBV27 and TRBJ2-5, with 7 nucleotides matching TRBD1. The TCR originated in a man aged 18 to 35 in good health. Some clones in this sample may be carry-over from other donors' samples. The CDR3 sequence is CASSSSLGQLTQETQYF. In DNA form, the CDR3 reads TGTGCCAGCAGCTCCTCTCTGGGACAGTTAACTCAAGAGACCCAGTACTTC.